The 30 T cell receptor beta chains given below trace back to one sample, sequenced in a study of cytomegalovirus exposure and HLA in healthy donors. The PCR made use of 60 Vbeta and 13 Jbeta primers. The assay was immunoSEQ multiplex PCR, and TCRdb's table has in-frame clones only and misses some. This repertoire includes fewer than 110,000 clones. The sample comprised PBMCs. The receptors were gathered from a middle-aged man in good health and CMV-seronegative.

The rearrangement joins TRBV28 to TRBJ2-2; D gene ambiguous. Germline lookup yields CDR1 MDHEN and CDR2 SYDVKM. The CDR3 is 13 residues long. Trimming removed 5 bases at V and 5 bases at J, with 9 bases between. The CDR3 region is CASSLRLTGELFF. The CDR3 nucleotides are TGTGCCAGCAGTCTGCGATTGACCGGGGAGCTGTTTTTT.

The chain carries TRBV7-6 and TRBJ2-7; the match to TRBD1 covers 11 bases. There are 16 residues in the CDR3. V dropped 1 base and J dropped 3; count of bases not matched to a gene: 5. CDR1 and CDR2 (germline): SGHVS, FNYEAQ. The CDR3 DNA reads as TGTGCCAGCAGCTTAGGGGTCGGGACAGGGGGCTACGAGCAGTACTTC. Protein sequence: CASSLGVGTGGYEQYF.

The V gene is TRBV2, the J gene TRBJ2-3, with 8 bases matching TRBD2. V gave up 7 bases and J gave up 3 bases; unmatched junction bases: 9. In germline, CDR1 is SNHLY, CDR2 FYNNEI. The CDR3 has 15 residues. Here the CDR3 reads CASIGKREWTDTQYF. As DNA, the CDR3 is TGTGCCAGCATAGGAAAGCGGGAGTGGACAGATACGCAGTATTTT.

The chain uses TRBV5-6 and TRBJ2-2; the match to TRBD2 covers 8 bases. The J segment lost 6 bases and the V segment lost 0 bases, leaving 4 bases of the junction unmatched. The germline CDR1 and CDR2 sequences are SGHDT and YYEEEE. This CDR3 comprises 15 residues. The CDR3 sequence is CASSLDGRAAGELFF. CDR3 nucleotide sequence: TGTGCCAGCAGCTTGGACGGGAGGGCCGCCGGGGAGCTGTTTTTT.

The chain employs TRBV9 and TRBJ1-1; D not certain. The length of the CDR3 is 15 residues. Germline loops: CDR1 SGDLS, CDR2 YYNGEE. V lost 2 bases, J lost 0 bases, and 11 bases lay in between. The CDR3 sequence: CASSVSGKVNTEAFF. In nucleotides, the CDR3 is TGTGCCAGCAGCGTCTCGGGGAAAGTGAACACTGAAGCTTTCTTT. Full variable domain (remainder filled in from reference TRBV9 and TRBJ1-1): DSGVTQTPKHLITATGQRVTLRCSPRSGDLSVYWYQQSLDQGLQFLIQYYNGEERAKGNILERFSAQQFPDLHSELNLSSLELGDSALYFCASSVSGKVNTEAFFGQGTRLTVV.

The J gene is TRBJ2-1, the V gene TRBV5-3; TRBD1 matches 10 bases. TRBV5-3 has ORF status, its function being uncertain. The trim removed 8 bases at V and 6 bases at J, leaving 8 bases unmatched. This CDR3 has 14 residues. CDR3 nucleotides: TGTGCCAGGTCCCGGGACAGGGGAGGCAATGAGCAGTTCTTC. Translating gives CARSRDRGGNEQFF.

The genes are TRBV28 and TRBJ1-5; D is unresolved. Germline V CDR1 and CDR2: MDHEN, SYDVKM. The CDR3 extends over 11 amino acids. The V end lost 5 bases, the J end lost 7 bases, and 6 bases lay between the germline ends. The CDR3 DNA reads TGTGCCAGCAGTGAGGGACAGCCCCAGCATTTT. This codes for CASSEGQPQHF.

The V and J genes are TRBV13 and TRBJ2-1; unclear D gene. V was shortened by 4 bases and J by 8 bases, with 9 bases between the two germline ends. The germline V gene has CDR1 PRHDT and CDR2 FYEKMQ (reference sequence). This CDR3 region has 12 residues. The CDR3 is CASSSRSDEQFF. The CDR3 coding sequence is TGTGCCAGCAGCTCCAGGTCGGATGAGCAGTTCTTC.

This rearrangement joins TRBV5-4 to TRBJ2-3; D not certain. Germline V gene data show CDR1 as SGHNT and CDR2 as YYREEE (reference sequence). CDR3 size: 15 residues. The germline V and J ends were trimmed by 0 bases and 0 bases, with 8 bases remaining between them. The CDR3 DNA sequence: TGTGCCAGCAGCTTGGAGCGACTGAGCACAGATACGCAGTATTTT. Translation gives CASSLERLSTDTQYF.

CDR3 DNA: TGTGCCAGCAGCTCGGGACAGGGGTTCTCTGGAAACACCATATATTTT. Its translation is CASSSGQGFSGNTIYF. The chain carries TRBV5-4 and TRBJ1-3, with TRBD1 identical over 10 bases. The CDR3 has 16 residues. Germline trimming cut 3 bases from V and 0 bases from J; bases unmatched to any gene: 3. CDR1 SGHNT and CDR2 YYREEE come from the germline V gene (reference sequence).

The chain has TRBV21-1 and TRBJ2-5; the D call TRBD1 from the table was never checked on the DNA. TRBV21-1 is given as a pseudogene. CDR3 size: 9 residues. DNA for the CDR3: TGTGCCGGGCAAAAGACCCAGTACTTC. It codes for CAGQKTQYF.

The rearrangement uses TRBV10-1 and TRBJ1-1; TRBD1 matches 9 bases. The V gene end was trimmed by 3 bases and the J gene end by 12 bases; junction bases not matched to a gene: 11. Germline CDR1 is WNHNN and CDR2 is SYGVQD (reference sequence). CDR3 size: 14 residues. The CDR3 reads CASSEGGQGSRTFF. DNA for the CDR3: TGCGCCAGCAGTGAAGGTGGACAGGGGAGTAGAACTTTCTTT.

This chain links TRBV9 with TRBJ2-1, with 9 bases aligning to TRBD1. The CDR3 consists of 14 residues. V shed 3 bases, J shed 4 bases, and the junction held 2 bases outside the gene matches. Germline V CDR1 and CDR2: SGDLS, YYNGEE. The CDR3 protein is CASSGTGVYNEQFF. CDR3 in DNA: TGTGCCAGCAGCGGGACAGGGGTATACAATGAGCAGTTCTTC.

The V call is TRBV10-3, the J call TRBJ1-1; no clear D gene. The CDR3 runs to 11 residues. Trimming removed 3 bases at V and 10 bases at J, with 9 bases between. Germline-derived CDR1 and CDR2 are ENHRY and SYGVKD. In nucleotides, the CDR3 is TGTGCCATCAGTGAACTGGGAGCAGCTTTCTTT. The encoded protein is CAISELGAAFF.

The V and J genes are TRBV5-4 and TRBJ1-2; tentatively, D is TRBD1 (6 bases). Germline V gene sequence: CDR1 SGHNT, CDR2 YYREEE (reference sequence). The CDR3 totals 13 residues. Trimming removed 2 bases from V and 7 bases from J, with 12 bases in between. CDR3 sequence reads: CASSLQGGGGYTF. CDR3 DNA: TGTGCCAGCAGCTTACAGGGTGGGGGTGGCTACACCTTC.

This chain links TRBV5-6 with TRBJ1-2; D is possibly TRBD1 (5 bases). Deletions cut 4 bases from V and 4 bases from J, with 14 bases between. Looked up from germline, CDR1 is SGHDT and CDR2 is YYEEEE. There are 14 residues in the CDR3. CDR3 in amino acids: CASSPGVGGYGYTF. The CDR3 bases are TGTGCCAGCAGCCCTGGGGTGGGGGGCTATGGCTACACCTTC.

This chain uses TRBV29-1 with TRBJ1-4; D not certain. The CDR3 loop spans 18 amino acids. Looked up from germline, CDR1 is SQVTM and CDR2 is ANQGSEA. CDR3 sequence: CTLGIEGGLLATNEKLFF. The DNA of the CDR3 is TGCACGTTGGGGATCGAGGGCGGGCTACTTGCAACTAATGAAAAACTGTTTTTT.

With regard to this clone: At one end the junction does not follow the germline gene, possibly because of a read error. The V and J genes are TRBV4-2 and TRBJ2-7; D not resolved. Germline V gene lookup returns CDR1 LGHNA and CDR2 YNFKEQ. The CDR3 totals 13 residues. Written as DNA, the CDR3 is TGTGCCGGCAGCCAAACTCGTGACTCGAGCCCGTACTTC. It is translated as CAGSQTRDSSPYF.

The CDR3 coding sequence is TGTGCCAGCAGCTTAGGGGCAAGAAACCAAGAGACCCAGTACTTC. Residues: CASSLGARNQETQYF. The rearrangement joins TRBV13 to TRBJ2-5; D is undetermined. The CDR3 extends over 15 amino acids. In germline, CDR1 is PRHDT, CDR2 FYEKMQ (reference sequence). V was clipped by 0 bases and J by 0 bases, with 8 bases between them.

The chain has TRBV28 and TRBJ2-7, with 8 positions matching TRBD1. Losses at the gene ends were 3 bases for V and 2 bases for J; bases not matched to a gene: 6. The germline gives CDR1 MDHEN, CDR2 SYDVKM. This CDR3 has 15 amino acids. CDR3 residues: CASSLEGQVPYEQYF. The DNA for the CDR3 is TGTGCCAGCAGTTTGGAGGGACAGGTTCCCTACGAGCAGTACTTC.

This chain joins TRBV19 and TRBJ1-5; 7 nucleotides align to TRBD1. J lost 4 bases, V lost 8 bases, and 14 bases had no gene match. CDR3 length: 16 residues. Germline V gene lookup returns CDR1 LNHDA and CDR2 SQIVND (reference sequence). Here the CDR3 reads CASAVESPGQNQPQHF. The CDR3 DNA reads as TGTGCCAGTGCAGTAGAATCGCCGGGACAGAATCAGCCCCAGCATTTT.

This chain links TRBV6-5 with TRBJ1-3, with 11 positions matching TRBD1. Germline CDR1 is MNHEY and CDR2 is SVGAGI. This CDR3 comprises 15 residues. J gave up 2 bases and V 5 bases, and 2 bases lay outside the gene matches. The CDR3: CASSPGQGAGNTIYF. For the CDR3, the DNA is TGTGCCAGCAGTCCGGGACAGGGGGCTGGAAACACCATATATTTT.

For this clone: Other DNA sequences in the same sample also yield this CDR3. This chain joins TRBV30 and TRBJ1-4; 8 positions match TRBD1. V lost 3 bases and J lost 8; bases outside the gene matches: 8. Germline CDR1 GTSNPN, CDR2 SVGIG (reference sequence). CDR3 length equals 14 residues. CDR3 region: CAWSGDRGGEKLFF. In DNA, the CDR3 is TGTGCCTGGAGCGGAGACAGGGGAGGCGAAAAACTGTTTTTT.

The CDR3 here is CASSQGSGSTETQYF. In DNA form, the CDR3 reads TGTGCCAGCAGCCAAGGGAGCGGGAGTACAGAGACCCAGTACTTC. The chain joins TRBV14 to TRBJ2-5; the match to TRBD2 covers 8 bases. The CDR3 spans 15 residues. Germline V CDR1 and CDR2: SGHDN, FVKESK. V lost 1 base, J lost 4 bases, and 5 bases stayed unmatched.

The rearrangement uses TRBV19 and TRBJ2-7, with 15 bases that match TRBD2. In germline, CDR1 is LNHDA, CDR2 SQIVND (reference sequence). This CDR3 spans 16 amino acids. V shed 6 bases and J 2 bases; nucleotides not matched to a gene: 5. This CDR3 reads CASRAGLAGGPYEQYF. CDR3 coding DNA: TGTGCCAGTAGGGCGGGACTAGCGGGAGGACCCTACGAGCAGTACTTC.

This rearrangement joins TRBV5-6 to TRBJ2-1; 7 nucleotides match TRBD1. CDR1 and CDR2 from the germline V gene are SGHDT and YYEEEE. The CDR3 runs 13 residues. V was pared by 6 bases and J by 5 bases, with 5 bases of the junction left unmatched. The CDR3 DNA follows: TGTGCCAGCATATGGGACAGCCACAATGAGCAGTTCTTC. Translation gives CASIWDSHNEQFF.

The rearrangement uses TRBV25-1 and TRBJ2-7; TRBD1 is a possible D gene (5 bases). Trimming shortened V by 6 bases and J by 4 bases, and 7 bases separated the two germline ends. The CDR3 sequence is 11 residues long. Germline CDR1 is MGHDK and CDR2 is SYGVNS. DNA of the CDR3: TGTGCCAGCAGCACAGGTTACGAGCAGTACTTC. Protein sequence: CASSTGYEQYF.

The chain links TRBV6-1 to TRBJ2-5; a weak D match, TRBD2 (6 bases). The DNA matches TRBJ2-7 better at its end, which makes the J call doubtful. Germline-derived CDR1 and CDR2 are MNHNS and SASEGT. The CDR3 spans 12 residues. CDR3 residues: CASSERDYEQYF. Here the CDR3 DNA reads TGTGCCAGCAGTGAGCGGGATTACGAGCAGTACTTC.

CDR3 region: CASMKRTASTDTQYF. DNA of the CDR3: TGTGCCAGCATGAAAAGGACAGCAAGCACAGATACGCAGTATTTT. The chain links TRBV2 to TRBJ2-3; possibly TRBD1 for D (6 bases). CDR3 length equals 15 residues. V was pared by 7 bases and J by 0 bases, with 14 bases between. Germline V lookup: CDR1 SNHLY, CDR2 FYNNEI.

This chain links TRBV4-1 with TRBJ2-7, with 12 bases matching TRBD2. From germline, CDR1 is MGHRA and CDR2 YSYEKL. This CDR3 has 16 residues. The J segment lost 3 bases and the V segment lost 1 base, leaving 4 bases of the junction unmatched. CDR3 protein: CASSQVTSGGYYEQYF. In nucleotides, the CDR3 is TGCGCCAGCAGCCAAGTAACTAGCGGGGGGTACTACGAGCAGTACTTC.